This T cell receptor beta chain was sequenced during a study of blood T cell repertoires in COVID-19. Whole-study context: The samples span acute and convalescent COVID-19 from the United States, Italy and Spain. T cells, B-cell-depleted T cells, or PBMCs supplied cDNA or gDNA.

Authors' methods: The authors estimated nucleated cell counts from reference gene primer amplification. This table comes from immunoSEQ multiplex PCR, and its TCRdb copy is limited to in-frame clones, with some not included. V and J calls and clone size are copied from that table; D and trimming were computed from the DNA. The sample has about 91,000 clones; 88% are singletons. Germline CDR1 reads SGHRS; CDR2 reads YFSETQ. With 3 bases clipped from V and 4 bases from J, the junction kept 12 bases outside the gene matches. CDR3 size: 17 residues. The rearrangement uses TRBV5-1 and TRBJ2-5; TRBD2 matches 10 bases. Sequenced material: peripheral blood. This receptor was identified in a woman aged 80 or over with active COVID-19. The CDR3 protein is CASSSSRSSGRAETQYF. CDR3 nucleotides: TGCGCCAGCAGCTCGTCTCGTTCTAGCGGGAGAGCAGAGACCCAGTACTTC.